These T cell receptor beta chains were read from a single sample in a study of blood T cell repertoires in COVID-19. Data came from immunoSEQ multiplex PCR; TCRdb stores just in-frame clones and leaves some out. This table holds tens of thousands of clones, roughly 91% found once. The sample comprised peripheral blood. Source of these receptors: a human donor in a cohort sampled during active COVID-19. Both conserved end residues are part of each CDR3. Fields, in order: D gene, clone size, J gene, CDR3 length, V gene, CDR3 protein, CDR3 DNA. A D gene is named only where the DNA matches it firmly. The listing skips clone size in some rows; elsewhere it reads once, few, many or a size class.

TRBD2	.	TRBJ2-5	18	TRBV24-1	CATSDGLAGGSIQETQYF	TGTGCCACCAGTGACGGACTAGCGGGAGGGTCCATCCAAGAGACCCAGTACTTC
TRBD1	.	TRBJ2-7	14	TRBV3-1/TRBV3-2	CASSQQTGGDEQYF	TGTGCCAGCAGCCAACAGACAGGGGGCGACGAGCAGTACTTC
TRBD1	.	TRBJ2-3	15	TRBV28	CASSSGQGATDTQYF	TGTGCCAGCAGTTCCGGACAGGGGGCAACAGATACGCAGTATTTT
TRBD1	.	TRBJ2-7	15	TRBV30	CAWTTPGTGTYEQYF	TGTGCCTGGACGACCCCCGGGACAGGGACTTACGAGCAGTACTTC
.	.	TRBJ1-5	13	TRBV28	CASTLGGEGTQHF	TGTGCCAGCACGCTGGGGGGGGAGGGGACCCAGCATTTT
.	.	TRBJ2-3	13	TRBV7-9	CASSWTSTDTQYF	TGTGCCAGCAGCTGGACTAGCACAGATACGCAGTATTTT
.	.	TRBJ2-7	18	TRBV4-3	CASSQDSTTGRMGYEQYF	TGCGCCAGCAGCCAAGATTCGACGACAGGTAGGATGGGCTACGAGCAGTACTTC
TRBD2	once	TRBJ2-5	14	TRBV30	CARTSGGAGETQYF	TGTGCCAGAACTAGCGGGGGGGCCGGGGAGACCCAGTACTTC
.	.	TRBJ2-2	14	TRBV15	CATSRRTGPGELFF	TGTGCCACCAGCAGAAGAACAGGGCCCGGGGAGCTGTTTTTT
TRBD2	.	TRBJ2-1	15	TRBV6-6	CASSSSGGRRGEQFF	TGTGCCAGCAGCAGTAGCGGGGGTAGACGGGGTGAGCAGTTCTTC
TRBD1	.	TRBJ2-1	14	TRBV30	CACLQGYSYNEQFF	TGTGCTTGCCTACAGGGGTATTCCTACAATGAGCAGTTCTTC
TRBD1	.	TRBJ2-5	16	TRBV11-2	CASSLNRNDREQTQYF	TGTGCCAGCAGCTTAAACCGGAACGACAGGGAGCAGACCCAGTACTTC
TRBD2	.	TRBJ2-3	17	TRBV19	CASKPGLAGGRTDTQYF	TGTGCCAGTAAGCCGGGACTAGCGGGGGGCCGCACAGATACGCAGTATTTT
TRBD2	.	TRBJ2-7	16	TRBV4-2	CASSQGLAGGNYEQYF	TGTGCCAGCAGCCAAGGCCTAGCGGGAGGGAACTACGAGCAGTACTTC
.	once	TRBJ1-2	12	TRBV30	CAWSGPPEGYTF	TGTGCCTGGAGCGGTCCGCCGGAGGGCTACACCTTC
.	.	TRBJ1-3	15	TRBV25-1	CASSAAGGSGNTIYF	TGTGCCAGCAGTGCCGCGGGTGGTTCTGGAAACACCATATATTTT
TRBD2	.	TRBJ2-1	17	TRBV13	CASSLYLLAGGYNEQFF	TGTGCCAGCAGCTTATACCTACTAGCGGGGGGCTACAATGAGCAGTTCTTC
.	.	TRBJ1-1	16	TRBV10-1	CASRLVQGFRNTEAFF	TGCGCCAGCAGGCTAGTACAGGGTTTTAGGAACACTGAAGCTTTCTTT
.	.	TRBJ2-1	16	TRBV3-1/TRBV3-2	CASSPPSGSRHNEQFF	TGTGCCAGCAGTCCCCCTTCCGGGAGCCGACACAATGAGCAGTTCTTC
TRBD2	.	TRBJ2-2	17	TRBV5-1	CASSSGLANTNTGELFF	TGCGCCAGCAGCTCAGGACTAGCTAATACGAACACCGGGGAGCTGTTTTTT
TRBD1	few	TRBJ1-6	14	TRBV6-6	CASSTGTGPSPLHF	TGTGCCAGCAGTACCGGGACAGGGCCCTCACCCCTCCACTTT
TRBD2	.	TRBJ2-3	14	TRBV24-1	CATETGLAGDTQYF	TGTGCCACCGAGACGGGACTAGCGGGAGATACGCAGTATTTT
TRBD2	.	TRBJ2-1	18	TRBV7-2	CASSLVIGTSGPNNEQFF	TGTGCCAGCAGCTTAGTGATCGGGACTAGCGGGCCTAACAATGAGCAGTTCTTC
TRBD2	.	TRBJ2-3	16	TRBV2	CASSRPSGSPTDTQYF	TGTGCCAGCAGCCGACCTAGCGGGAGTCCAACAGATACGCAGTATTTT
TRBD1	.	TRBJ2-7	13	TRBV11-2	CASSLTGVGEQYF	TGTGCCAGCAGCTTAACAGGGGTGGGAGAGCAGTACTTC
.	.	TRBJ2-1	17	TRBV28	CASSLAQGPPSYNEQFF	TGTGCCAGCAGTTTGGCGCAGGGGCCCCCATCCTACAATGAGCAGTTCTTC
TRBD1	.	TRBJ2-7	15	TRBV9	CASSVNAGTGVEQYF	TGTGCCAGCAGCGTTAACGCGGGGACAGGGGTCGAGCAGTACTTC
TRBD2	.	TRBJ2-5	16	TRBV5-4	CASSLGLAGVQETQYF	TGTGCCAGCAGCTTGGGGCTAGCGGGAGTCCAAGAGACCCAGTACTTC
.	.	TRBJ2-5	12	TRBV5-1	CASSLAQETQYF	TGCGCCAGCAGCTTGGCTCAAGAGACCCAGTACTTC
TRBD2	once	TRBJ2-5	17	TRBV27	CASSLSGLAAGGETQYF	TGTGCCAGCAGTTTATCGGGACTCGCGGCGGGGGGCGAGACCCAGTACTTC
TRBD2	few	TRBJ2-1	14	TRBV27	CASAPSPGGNEQFF	TGTGCCAGCGCCCCGAGCCCCGGGGGGAATGAGCAGTTCTTC
.	once	TRBJ1-1	12	TRBV18	CASSWAGTEAFF	TGTGCCAGCTCCTGGGCTGGCACTGAAGCTTTCTTT
TRBD1	.	TRBJ2-7	16	TRBV25-1	CASSEYGGQGGYEQYF	TGTGCCAGCAGTGAATATGGAGGACAGGGGGGGTACGAGCAGTACTTC
.	.	TRBJ2-7	14	TRBV4-1	CASSPATASYEQYF	TGCGCCAGCAGTCCAGCGACGGCTTCCTACGAGCAGTACTTC